This is a list of T cell receptor beta chains from one sample in a study of cytomegalovirus exposure and HLA in healthy donors. Assay used: immunoSEQ multiplex PCR; TCRdb lists only in-frame clones, some missing. The sample contains about 190,000 clones, around 84% of which appear only once. Sequenced sample: PBMCs. These receptors all stem from a woman aged 50 to 60 in good health and CMV-seropositive. CDR3s include the opening cysteine and the closing phenylalanine or tryptophan. Fields, in order: D gene, V gene, J gene, clone size, CDR3 protein, CDR3 DNA. A D gene is named only where the DNA matches it firmly. The listing skips clone size in some rows; elsewhere it reads once, few, many or a size class.

d_call: TRBD1; v_call: TRBV9; j_call: TRBJ1-6; clone_size: .; cdr3_aa: CASSPDRGQAPLHF; cdr3_nt: TGTGCCAGCAGCCCGGACAGGGGACAGGCACCCCTCCACTTT
d_call: .; v_call: TRBV6-6; j_call: TRBJ1-1; clone_size: .; cdr3_aa: CASSYPGGVTEAFF; cdr3_nt: TGTGCCAGCAGTTACCCGGGGGGGGTCACTGAAGCTTTCTTT
d_call: .; v_call: TRBV27; j_call: TRBJ2-7; clone_size: .; cdr3_aa: CASSVTSGLSSSYEQYF; cdr3_nt: TGTGCCAGCAGCGTGACCTCAGGGCTATCAAGCTCCTACGAGCAGTACTTC
d_call: TRBD2; v_call: TRBV7-9; j_call: TRBJ2-2; clone_size: .; cdr3_aa: CASSLEREGNTGELFF; cdr3_nt: TGTGCCAGCAGCTTAGAGAGGGAGGGAAACACCGGGGAGCTGTTTTTT
d_call: .; v_call: TRBV4-2; j_call: TRBJ1-1; clone_size: .; cdr3_aa: CASSPSNSMNTEAFF; cdr3_nt: TGTGCCAGCAGCCCTAGTAATTCGATGAACACTGAAGCTTTCTTT
d_call: .; v_call: TRBV6-1; j_call: TRBJ2-3; clone_size: .; cdr3_aa: CASSERGAGGGTQYF; cdr3_nt: TGTGCCAGCAGTGAAAGGGGGGCAGGGGGAGGTACGCAGTATTTT
d_call: .; v_call: TRBV6-5; j_call: TRBJ1-5; clone_size: .; cdr3_aa: CASSYYGLGNQPQHF; cdr3_nt: TGTGCCAGCAGTTACTACGGACTCGGCAATCAGCCCCAGCATTTT
d_call: .; v_call: TRBV18; j_call: TRBJ1-3; clone_size: .; cdr3_aa: CASSLTNINSGNTIYF; cdr3_nt: TGTGCCAGCTCACTGACAAATATTAACTCTGGAAACACCATATATTTT
d_call: TRBD1; v_call: TRBV5-1; j_call: TRBJ2-7; clone_size: .; cdr3_aa: CASSLEGQSSYEQYF; cdr3_nt: TGCGCCAGCAGCTTGGAGGGACAGTCCTCCTACGAGCAGTACTTC
d_call: .; v_call: TRBV4-2; j_call: TRBJ1-2; clone_size: .; cdr3_aa: CASSQDTSPNYGYTF; cdr3_nt: TGTGCCAGCAGCCAGGACACCTCTCCTAACTATGGCTACACCTTC
d_call: .; v_call: TRBV2; j_call: TRBJ2-7; clone_size: once; cdr3_aa: CASSQLSPSDEQYF; cdr3_nt: TGTGCCAGCAGTCAGTTATCCCCTAGTGACGAGCAGTACTTC
d_call: .; v_call: TRBV9; j_call: TRBJ2-3; clone_size: .; cdr3_aa: CASSVYESDTQYF; cdr3_nt: TGTGCCAGCAGCGTATATGAGTCAGATACGCAGTATTTT
d_call: TRBD2; v_call: TRBV5-6; j_call: TRBJ2-3; clone_size: .; cdr3_aa: CASSRLAMTDTQYF; cdr3_nt: TGTGCCAGCAGCCGACTAGCGATGACAGATACGCAGTATTTT
d_call: .; v_call: TRBV2; j_call: TRBJ2-6; clone_size: few; cdr3_aa: CASSDSGANVLTF; cdr3_nt: TGTGCCAGCAGTGATTCAGGGGCCAACGTCCTGACTTTC
d_call: TRBD1; v_call: TRBV4-2; j_call: TRBJ1-3; clone_size: .; cdr3_aa: CASSPRGDSLSGNTIYF; cdr3_nt: TGTGCCAGCAGCCCCCGCGGGGACAGTCTTTCTGGAAACACCATATATTTT
d_call: .; v_call: TRBV5-6; j_call: TRBJ1-4; clone_size: .; cdr3_aa: CASSLLRGRYNEKLFF; cdr3_nt: TGTGCCAGCAGCTTACTTCGTGGCAGGTATAATGAAAAACTGTTTTTT
d_call: TRBD1; v_call: TRBV18; j_call: TRBJ2-7; clone_size: .; cdr3_aa: CASSQDRGPSYEQYF; cdr3_nt: TGTGCCAGCTCTCAAGACAGGGGGCCATCCTACGAGCAGTACTTC
d_call: TRBD2; v_call: TRBV19; j_call: TRBJ2-7; clone_size: .; cdr3_aa: CASSSLRGGYEQYF; cdr3_nt: TGTGCCAGTAGTAGTCTGCGGGGGGGCTACGAGCAGTACTTC
d_call: .; v_call: TRBV5-5; j_call: TRBJ1-5; clone_size: few; cdr3_aa: CASSTSGQPQHF; cdr3_nt: TGTGCCAGCAGCACCTCGGGGCAGCCCCAGCATTTT
d_call: TRBD1; v_call: TRBV28; j_call: TRBJ1-1; clone_size: few; cdr3_aa: CASSQGTTGSPEAFF; cdr3_nt: TGTGCCAGCAGTCAGGGGACGACAGGGTCCCCTGAAGCTTTCTTT
d_call: .; v_call: TRBV27; j_call: TRBJ1-6; clone_size: .; cdr3_aa: CASSNPGLDSPLHF; cdr3_nt: TGTGCCAGCAGTAATCCAGGGCTCGACTCACCCCTCCACTTT
d_call: .; v_call: TRBV7-3; j_call: TRBJ2-3; clone_size: .; cdr3_aa: CASSLTTGRSGPDTQYF; cdr3_nt: TGTGCCAGCAGCTTAACCACGGGCCGAAGCGGACCAGATACGCAGTATTTT
d_call: TRBD2; v_call: TRBV5-6; j_call: TRBJ2-3; clone_size: .; cdr3_aa: CASSSSGGWVDTQYF; cdr3_nt: TGTGCCAGCAGTTCTAGCGGGGGTTGGGTAGATACGCAGTATTTT
d_call: TRBD2; v_call: TRBV7-9; j_call: TRBJ2-1; clone_size: .; cdr3_aa: CASSTSGGAFNSYNEQFF; cdr3_nt: TGTGCCAGCAGCACTAGCGGGGGGGCCTTTAATTCCTACAATGAGCAGTTCTTC
d_call: TRBD1; v_call: TRBV9; j_call: TRBJ2-7; clone_size: .; cdr3_aa: CASSGTGGDYEQYF; cdr3_nt: TGTGCCAGCAGCGGGACAGGGGGAGACTACGAGCAGTACTTC
d_call: .; v_call: TRBV5-8; j_call: TRBJ2-3; clone_size: .; cdr3_aa: CASSRAVGGIGTDTQYF; cdr3_nt: TGTGCCAGCAGCCGCGCGGTTGGGGGGATCGGCACAGATACGCAGTATTTT
d_call: .; v_call: TRBV6-6; j_call: TRBJ1-2; clone_size: .; cdr3_aa: CASSYGQVYGYTF; cdr3_nt: TGTGCCAGCAGTTACGGGCAGGTTTATGGCTACACCTTC
d_call: TRBD1; v_call: TRBV18; j_call: TRBJ2-1; clone_size: .; cdr3_aa: CASAFTGGGYNEQFF; cdr3_nt: TGTGCCAGCGCCTTTACAGGGGGAGGCTACAATGAGCAGTTCTTC
d_call: .; v_call: TRBV28; j_call: TRBJ2-5; clone_size: .; cdr3_aa: CASSSPSGRSGETQYF; cdr3_nt: TGTGCCAGCAGTTCCCCCTCCGGTAGGAGTGGTGAGACCCAGTACTTC
d_call: TRBD1; v_call: TRBV5-1; j_call: TRBJ1-2; clone_size: .; cdr3_aa: CASSSGTGGYGYTF; cdr3_nt: TGCGCCAGCAGCTCCGGGACAGGGGGCTATGGCTACACCTTC
d_call: TRBD2; v_call: TRBV14; j_call: TRBJ2-2; clone_size: .; cdr3_aa: CASSSRTSGGAYTGELFF; cdr3_nt: TGTGCCAGCAGCTCTCGGACTAGCGGGGGGGCCTACACCGGGGAGCTGTTTTTT
d_call: TRBD1; v_call: TRBV6-5; j_call: TRBJ2-7; clone_size: few; cdr3_aa: CASSPGTARGEQYF; cdr3_nt: TGTGCCAGCAGCCCCGGGACAGCGCGAGGCGAGCAGTACTTC
d_call: .; v_call: TRBV6-5; j_call: TRBJ2-5; clone_size: .; cdr3_aa: CASSLKETQYF; cdr3_nt: TGTGCCAGCAGTCTAAAAGAGACCCAGTACTTC
d_call: .; v_call: TRBV19; j_call: TRBJ1-4; clone_size: .; cdr3_aa: CASQEGQPLRLFF; cdr3_nt: TGTGCCAGTCAAGAAGGACAGCCGCTACGACTGTTTTTT
d_call: .; v_call: TRBV6-1; j_call: TRBJ1-1; clone_size: few; cdr3_aa: CASRAGTANTEAFF; cdr3_nt: TGTGCCAGCAGAGCCGGGACTGCGAACACTGAAGCTTTCTTT
d_call: TRBD2; v_call: TRBV30; j_call: TRBJ2-3; clone_size: .; cdr3_aa: CAWSGGSSTDTQYF; cdr3_nt: TGTGCCTGGAGCGGGGGGTCTAGCACAGATACGCAGTATTTT
d_call: .; v_call: TRBV6-5; j_call: TRBJ2-7; clone_size: .; cdr3_aa: CASSRAGHYEQYF; cdr3_nt: TGTGCCAGCAGTCGGGCAGGGCACTACGAGCAGTACTTC
d_call: .; v_call: TRBV4-3; j_call: TRBJ2-1; clone_size: .; cdr3_aa: CASSQDTGYNNEQFF; cdr3_nt: TGCGCCAGCAGCCAAGATACGGGTTATAACAATGAGCAGTTCTTC
d_call: TRBD1; v_call: TRBV2; j_call: TRBJ1-4; clone_size: .; cdr3_aa: CASSVRQGARNEKLFF; cdr3_nt: TGTGCCAGCAGTGTAAGACAGGGGGCCAGGAATGAAAAACTGTTTTTT
d_call: .; v_call: TRBV5-4; j_call: TRBJ2-7; clone_size: .; cdr3_aa: CASSYQYIGVDEQYF; cdr3_nt: TGTGCCAGCAGCTATCAATACATCGGGGTCGACGAGCAGTACTTC
d_call: TRBD2; v_call: TRBV6-5; j_call: TRBJ2-5; clone_size: .; cdr3_aa: CASIGGAGETQYF; cdr3_nt: TGTGCCAGCATCGGGGGGGCGGGGGAGACCCAGTACTTC
d_call: TRBD2; v_call: TRBV2; j_call: TRBJ2-5; clone_size: .; cdr3_aa: CASSGGGGETQYF; cdr3_nt: TGTGCCAGCAGCGGGGGGGGTGGAGAGACCCAGTACTTC
d_call: .; v_call: TRBV28; j_call: TRBJ2-4; clone_size: .; cdr3_aa: CASSFGRPNIQYF; cdr3_nt: TGTGCCAGCAGTTTTGGGCGTCCCAACATTCAGTACTTC
d_call: TRBD1; v_call: TRBV19; j_call: TRBJ2-7; clone_size: .; cdr3_aa: CASSIRWDRGYEQYF; cdr3_nt: TGTGCCAGTAGTATTCGGTGGGACAGGGGCTACGAGCAGTACTTC
d_call: TRBD1; v_call: TRBV6-5; j_call: TRBJ2-3; clone_size: .; cdr3_aa: CASSSRDRGHPDTQYF; cdr3_nt: TGTGCCAGCAGTTCCCGGGACAGGGGCCACCCGGATACGCAGTATTTT
d_call: TRBD2; v_call: TRBV9; j_call: TRBJ2-1; clone_size: .; cdr3_aa: CASSGGGSTYNEQFF; cdr3_nt: TGTGCCAGCAGCGGCGGGGGGTCAACCTACAATGAGCAGTTCTTC
d_call: .; v_call: TRBV28; j_call: TRBJ1-1; clone_size: .; cdr3_aa: CASAPRGFMTNTEAFF; cdr3_nt: TGTGCCAGCGCCCCCAGAGGGTTCATGACGAACACTGAAGCTTTCTTT
d_call: .; v_call: TRBV4-2; j_call: TRBJ2-7; clone_size: .; cdr3_aa: CASSQGAQIYEQYF; cdr3_nt: TGTGCCAGCAGCCAGGGAGCCCAAATCTACGAGCAGTACTTC
d_call: .; v_call: TRBV6-1; j_call: TRBJ2-7; clone_size: .; cdr3_aa: CASSGTEEGYEQYF; cdr3_nt: TGTGCCAGCAGTGGGACAGAAGAAGGGTACGAGCAGTACTTC
d_call: TRBD1; v_call: TRBV7-9; j_call: TRBJ2-7; clone_size: .; cdr3_aa: CASSQSGRTGGVYEQYF; cdr3_nt: TGTGCCAGCAGCCAGAGCGGTCGGACAGGGGGCGTCTACGAGCAGTACTTC
d_call: TRBD1; v_call: TRBV27; j_call: TRBJ1-3; clone_size: .; cdr3_aa: CASRQGAGNTIYF; cdr3_nt: TGTGCCAGCAGACAGGGGGCCGGAAACACCATATATTTT
d_call: .; v_call: TRBV9; j_call: TRBJ2-1; clone_size: .; cdr3_aa: CASSVATGQYPRLYNEQFF; cdr3_nt: TGTGCCAGCAGCGTAGCTACAGGGCAATACCCTAGGCTTTACAATGAGCAGTTCTTC